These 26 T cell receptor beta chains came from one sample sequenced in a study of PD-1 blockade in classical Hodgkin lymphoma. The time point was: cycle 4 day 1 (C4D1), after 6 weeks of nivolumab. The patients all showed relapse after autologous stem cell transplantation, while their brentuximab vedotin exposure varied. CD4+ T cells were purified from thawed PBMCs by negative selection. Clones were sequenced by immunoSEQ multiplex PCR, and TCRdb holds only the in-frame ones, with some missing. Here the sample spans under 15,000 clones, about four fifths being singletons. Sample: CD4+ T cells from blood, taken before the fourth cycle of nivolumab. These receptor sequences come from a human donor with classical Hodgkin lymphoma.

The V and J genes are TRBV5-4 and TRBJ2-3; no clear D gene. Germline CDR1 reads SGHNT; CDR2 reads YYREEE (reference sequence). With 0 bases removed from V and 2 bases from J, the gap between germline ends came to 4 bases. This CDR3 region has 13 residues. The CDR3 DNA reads TGTGCCAGCAGCTTGGCACCCACAGATACGCAGTATTTT. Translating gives CASSLAPTDTQYF.

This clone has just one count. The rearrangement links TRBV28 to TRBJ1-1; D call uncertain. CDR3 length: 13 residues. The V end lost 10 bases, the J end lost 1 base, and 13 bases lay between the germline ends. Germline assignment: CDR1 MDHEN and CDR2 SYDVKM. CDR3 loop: CAILGQENTEAFF. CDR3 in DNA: TGTGCCATCCTCGGGCAGGAGAACACTGAAGCTTTCTTT. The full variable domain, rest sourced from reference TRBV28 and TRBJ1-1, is DVKVTQSSRYLVKRTGEKVFLECVQDMDHENMFWYRQDPGLGLRLIYFSYDVKMKEKGDIPEGYSVSREKKERFSLILESASTNQTSMYLCAILGQENTEAFFGQGTRLTVV.

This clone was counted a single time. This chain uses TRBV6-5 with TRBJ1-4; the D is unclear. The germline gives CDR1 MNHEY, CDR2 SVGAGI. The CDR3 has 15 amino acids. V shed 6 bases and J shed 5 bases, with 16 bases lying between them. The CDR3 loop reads CASRAGDGPNEKLFF. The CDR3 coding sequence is TGTGCCAGCAGAGCAGGCGACGGGCCGAATGAAAAACTGTTTTTT.

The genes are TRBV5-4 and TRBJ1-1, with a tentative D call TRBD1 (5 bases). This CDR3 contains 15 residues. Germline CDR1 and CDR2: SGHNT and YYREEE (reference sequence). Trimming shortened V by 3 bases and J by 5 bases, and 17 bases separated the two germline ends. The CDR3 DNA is TGTGCCAGCAGCTCACTCGTTGGGGGGGGAACTGAAGCTTTCTTT. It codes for CASSSLVGGGTEAFF.

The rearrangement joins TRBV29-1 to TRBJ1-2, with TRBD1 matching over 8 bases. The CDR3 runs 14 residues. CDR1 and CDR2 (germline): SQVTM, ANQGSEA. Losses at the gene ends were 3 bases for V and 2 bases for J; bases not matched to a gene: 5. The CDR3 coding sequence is TGCAGCGTTGAGAAGAACAGGGGGAACTATGGCTACACCTTC. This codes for CSVEKNRGNYGYTF.

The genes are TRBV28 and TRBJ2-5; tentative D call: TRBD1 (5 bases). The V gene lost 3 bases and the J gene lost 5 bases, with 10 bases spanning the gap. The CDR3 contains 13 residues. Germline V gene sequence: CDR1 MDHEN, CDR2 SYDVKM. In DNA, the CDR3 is TGTGCCAGCAGTTTTAGGGGCCGGGAGACCCAGTACTTC. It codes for CASSFRGRETQYF.

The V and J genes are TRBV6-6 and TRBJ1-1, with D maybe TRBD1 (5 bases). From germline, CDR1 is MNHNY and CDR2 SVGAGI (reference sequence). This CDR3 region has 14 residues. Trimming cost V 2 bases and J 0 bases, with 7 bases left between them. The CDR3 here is CASSYAGMNTEAFF. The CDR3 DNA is TGTGCCAGCAGTTACGCAGGGATGAACACTGAAGCTTTCTTT.

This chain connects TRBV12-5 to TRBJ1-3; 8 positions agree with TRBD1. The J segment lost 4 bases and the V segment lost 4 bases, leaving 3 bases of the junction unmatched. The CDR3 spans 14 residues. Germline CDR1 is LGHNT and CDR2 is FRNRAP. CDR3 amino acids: CASGSWDRGNTIYF. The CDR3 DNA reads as TGTGCTAGTGGTTCCTGGGACAGGGGAAACACCATATATTTT.

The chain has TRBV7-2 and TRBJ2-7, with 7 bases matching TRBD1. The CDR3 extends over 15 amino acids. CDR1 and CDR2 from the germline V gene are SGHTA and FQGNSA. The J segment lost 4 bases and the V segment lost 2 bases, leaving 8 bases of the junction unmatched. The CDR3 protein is CASSLQTGTPYEQYF. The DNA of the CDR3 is TGTGCCAGCAGCTTACAGACAGGGACCCCATACGAGCAGTACTTC.

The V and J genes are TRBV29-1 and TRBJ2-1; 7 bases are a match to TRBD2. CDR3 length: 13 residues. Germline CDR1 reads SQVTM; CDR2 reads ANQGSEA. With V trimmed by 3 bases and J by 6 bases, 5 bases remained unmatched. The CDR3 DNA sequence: TGCAGCGTTGAGCGGGAGCTGGGCAATGAGCAGTTCTTC. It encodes CSVERELGNEQFF.

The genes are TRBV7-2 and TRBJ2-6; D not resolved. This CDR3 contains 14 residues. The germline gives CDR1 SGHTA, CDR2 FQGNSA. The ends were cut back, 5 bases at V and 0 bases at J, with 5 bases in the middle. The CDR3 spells CASSLSSGANVLTF. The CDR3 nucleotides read TGTGCCAGCAGCCTAAGCTCTGGGGCCAACGTCCTGACTTTC.

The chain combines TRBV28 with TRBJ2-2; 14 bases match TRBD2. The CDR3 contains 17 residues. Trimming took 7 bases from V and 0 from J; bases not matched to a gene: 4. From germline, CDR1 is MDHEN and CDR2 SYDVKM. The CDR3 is CASTTGLAGANTGELFF. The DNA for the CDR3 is TGTGCCAGCACCACGGGACTAGCGGGGGCGAACACCGGGGAGCTGTTTTTT.

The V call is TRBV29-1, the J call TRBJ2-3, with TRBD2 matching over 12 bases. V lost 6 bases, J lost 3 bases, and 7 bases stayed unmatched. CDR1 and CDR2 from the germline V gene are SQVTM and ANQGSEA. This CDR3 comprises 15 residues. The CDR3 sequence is CSVSRLAGDTDTQYF. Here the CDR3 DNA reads TGCAGCGTCTCCAGACTAGCGGGGGATACAGATACGCAGTATTTT.

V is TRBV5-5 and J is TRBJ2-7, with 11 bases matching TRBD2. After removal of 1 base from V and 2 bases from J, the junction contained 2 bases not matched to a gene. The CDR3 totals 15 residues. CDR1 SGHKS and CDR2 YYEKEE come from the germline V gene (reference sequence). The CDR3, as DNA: TGTGCCAGCAGCTTGCAACTAGCGGGGGCCTACGAGCAGTACTTC. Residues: CASSLQLAGAYEQYF.

CDR3 nucleotide sequence: TGTGCCAGCAGTTACTCCAGAAACTATGGCTACACCTTC. This translates into CASSYSRNYGYTF. The J gene is TRBJ1-2, the V gene TRBV6-5; D not resolved. Germline CDR1 is MNHEY and CDR2 is SVGAGI. This CDR3 has 13 amino acids. The germline V and J ends were trimmed by 0 bases and 2 bases, with 4 bases remaining between them.

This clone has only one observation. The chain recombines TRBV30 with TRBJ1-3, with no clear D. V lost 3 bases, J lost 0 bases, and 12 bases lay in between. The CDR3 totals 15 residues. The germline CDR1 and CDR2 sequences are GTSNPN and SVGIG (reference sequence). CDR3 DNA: TGTGCCTGGAGCACGGACGTGAGCTCTGGAAACACCATATATTTT. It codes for CAWSTDVSSGNTIYF.

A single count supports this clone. Here the CDR3 DNA reads TGTGCCAGCAGTGAGGGACCTCAAGAGACCCAGTACTTC. It translates to CASSEGPQETQYF. The J gene is TRBJ2-5, the V gene TRBV2; D may correspond to TRBD1 or TRBD2 (5 bases each). The CDR3 consists of 13 residues. The V gene lost 3 bases and the J gene lost 2 bases, with 7 bases spanning the gap. Germline V gene sequence: CDR1 SNHLY, CDR2 FYNNEI.

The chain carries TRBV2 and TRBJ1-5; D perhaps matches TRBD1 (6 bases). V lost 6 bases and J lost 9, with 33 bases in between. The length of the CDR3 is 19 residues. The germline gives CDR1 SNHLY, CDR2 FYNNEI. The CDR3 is CASSEWERALFGGPGPQHF. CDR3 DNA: TGTGCCAGCAGCGAATGGGAGAGGGCCCTTTTCGGGGGCCCGGGGCCCCAGCATTTT. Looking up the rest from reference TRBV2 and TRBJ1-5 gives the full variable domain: EPEVTQTPSHQVTQMGQEVILRCVPISNHLYFYWYRQILGQKVEFLVSFYNNEISEKSEIFDDQFSVERPDGSNFTLKIRSTKLEDSAMYFCASSEWERALFGGPGPQHFGDGTRLSIL.

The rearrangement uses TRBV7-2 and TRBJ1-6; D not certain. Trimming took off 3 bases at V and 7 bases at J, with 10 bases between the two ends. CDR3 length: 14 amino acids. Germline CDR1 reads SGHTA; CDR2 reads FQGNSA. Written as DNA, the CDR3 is TGTGCCAGCAGCTTCACCTCGAGGAATTCACCCCTCCACTTT. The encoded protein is CASSFTSRNSPLHF.

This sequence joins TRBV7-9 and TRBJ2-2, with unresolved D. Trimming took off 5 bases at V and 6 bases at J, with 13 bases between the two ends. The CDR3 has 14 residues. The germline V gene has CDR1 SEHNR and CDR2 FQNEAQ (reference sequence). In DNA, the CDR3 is TGTGCCAGCAGCCAGGATCTCTGGGCCGGGGAGCTGTTTTTT. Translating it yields CASSQDLWAGELFF. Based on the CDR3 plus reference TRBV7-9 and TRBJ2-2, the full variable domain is DTGVSQNPRHKITKRGQNVTFRCDPISEHNRLYWYRQTLGQGPEFLTYFQNEAQLEKSRLLSDRFSAERPKGSFSTLEIQRTEQGDSAMYLCASSQDLWAGELFFGEGSRLTVL.

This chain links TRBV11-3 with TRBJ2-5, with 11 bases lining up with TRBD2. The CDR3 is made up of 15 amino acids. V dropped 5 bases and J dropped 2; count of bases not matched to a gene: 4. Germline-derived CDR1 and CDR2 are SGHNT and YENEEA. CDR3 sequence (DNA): TGTGCCAGCAGCATTAGACTAGCGGGACAAGAGACCCAGTACTTC. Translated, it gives CASSIRLAGQETQYF.

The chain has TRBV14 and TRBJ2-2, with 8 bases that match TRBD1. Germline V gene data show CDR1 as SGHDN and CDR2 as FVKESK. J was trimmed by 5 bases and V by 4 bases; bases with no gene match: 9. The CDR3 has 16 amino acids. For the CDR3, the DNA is TGTGCCAGCAGCCTACAACCAGGGGGCTGGACCGGGGAGCTGTTTTTT. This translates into CASSLQPGGWTGELFF.

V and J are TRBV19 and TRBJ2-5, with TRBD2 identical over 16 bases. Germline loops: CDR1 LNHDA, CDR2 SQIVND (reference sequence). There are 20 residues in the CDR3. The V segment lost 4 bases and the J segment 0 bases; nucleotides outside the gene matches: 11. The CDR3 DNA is TGTGCCAGTAGTACCTGGGGCCCGGGACTAGCGGGAGGGTACCAAGAGACCCAGTACTTC. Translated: CASSTWGPGLAGGYQETQYF.

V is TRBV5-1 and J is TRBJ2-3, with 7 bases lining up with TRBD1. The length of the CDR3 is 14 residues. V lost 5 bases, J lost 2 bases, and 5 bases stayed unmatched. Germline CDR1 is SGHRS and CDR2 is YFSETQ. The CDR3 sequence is CASSTGTATDTQYF. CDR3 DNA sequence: TGCGCCAGCAGTACCGGGACAGCCACAGATACGCAGTATTTT.

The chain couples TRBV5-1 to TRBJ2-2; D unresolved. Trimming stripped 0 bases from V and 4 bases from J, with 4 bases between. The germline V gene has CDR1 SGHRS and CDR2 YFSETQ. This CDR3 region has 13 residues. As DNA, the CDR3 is TGCGCCAGCAGCTTGGCTAGCACCGGGGAGCTGTTTTTT. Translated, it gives CASSLASTGELFF.

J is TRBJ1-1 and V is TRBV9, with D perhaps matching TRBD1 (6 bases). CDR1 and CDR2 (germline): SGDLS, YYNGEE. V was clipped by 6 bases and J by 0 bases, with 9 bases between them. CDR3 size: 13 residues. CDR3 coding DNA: TGTGCCAGCAAGGGACAACTGAACACTGAAGCTTTCTTT. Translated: CASKGQLNTEAFF.